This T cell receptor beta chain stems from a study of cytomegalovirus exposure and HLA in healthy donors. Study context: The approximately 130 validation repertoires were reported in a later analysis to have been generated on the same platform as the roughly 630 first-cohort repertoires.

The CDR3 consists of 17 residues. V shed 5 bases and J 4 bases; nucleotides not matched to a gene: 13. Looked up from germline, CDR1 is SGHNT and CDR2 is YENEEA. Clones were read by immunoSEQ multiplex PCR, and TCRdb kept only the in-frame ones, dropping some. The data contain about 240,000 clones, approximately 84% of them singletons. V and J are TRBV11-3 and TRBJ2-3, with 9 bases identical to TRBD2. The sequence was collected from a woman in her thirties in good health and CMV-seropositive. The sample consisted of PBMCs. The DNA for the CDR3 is TGTGCCAGCAGCCCCAGACAGCGACTAGCGGATTCAGATACGCAGTATTTT. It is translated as CASSPRQRLADSDTQYF.